This T cell receptor beta chain comes out of a study of early stage breast cancer tumors (dated by TCRdb to 2015 to 2018). Study-wide context: Of the approximately 15 invasive breast tumors, about 13 were found to be estrogen receptor-positive, progesterone receptor-positive and HER2-negative. Of the roughly 12 ER+/PR+/HER2- tumors, eight were classified as invasive ductal carcinomas and four as invasive lobular carcinomas. A read coverage of roughly 10-fold per sample was achieved on average. A total of 2,651,842 templates, representing 850,000 to 1,400,000 unique clonotypes, were detected across all samples.

What the work shows at the level of the full study, not this receptor alone: Because the cohort was small, analysis by tumor subtype was not possible. Compared with adjacent normal breast tissue, tumors had higher clonality and around 2.5-fold greater T cell density. Repertoires from blood resembled normal breast more closely than tumor, and using blood as a reference for each tissue separated tumor from normal in 14 of 16 patients. Sequencing bulk genomic DNA from unsorted cells could not capture chain pairing or functional markers like CD4, CD8 and FOXP3. Enriched TCRB sequences shared across patients were mostly commonly generated sequences, unlikely to play an important role in the tumor microenvironment.

Adjacent normal breast tissue was collected roughly 1.9-4 cm away from the tumor, rinsed in PBS and stored in prechilled RNAlater. Normal breast tissue often required 100-300 mg of tissue for sufficient DNA because of high lipid content and low cell density. The study profiled bulk TCR beta-chain repertoires in matched peripheral blood, tumor and adjacent normal breast tissue taken from about 15 patients with early-stage breast cancer. The Qiagen AllPrep DNA/RNA Mini kit was used to extract genomic DNA. Two independent genomic DNA replicates were amplified for each sample, with roughly 0.5 ug used for blood and about 1.5 ug for tumor or normal breast. Following the manufacturer's instructions, the ImmunoSeq Intro kit was used to carry out TCRB sequencing on genomic DNA. Multiplex PCR was run for approximately 29 cycles using proprietary primers and spike-in control sequences for absolute quantification. Single-end 150-bp reads were used to sequence an 87-bp fragment covering the CDR3 and the flanking V and J genes. Seven samples, with two replicates for each sample, were multiplexed per lane of an Illumina MiSeq using version 3.0 chemistry. The authors processed their data as follows. Raw data were processed with the vendor's proprietary pipeline, and both replicates were merged into a single result per sample. To define clonotypes, the study grouped productive rearrangements that shared the V-gene family, CDR3 amino acid sequence and J-gene segment. To compute clonality, the normalized Shannon entropy (Pielou evenness) of TCRB abundances was subtracted from 1. T cell density was estimated by dividing total templates by the number of input cells inferred from the DNA input amount. Recon with default parameters was used to estimate total repertoire diversity and clonality. A clonotype counted as tumor-enriched if its abundance in tumor exceeded 0.1% and was at least 32-fold higher than its abundance in normal breast. Held by TCRdb, this immuneACCESS table contains in-frame sequences only and omits some clones. Under half of the omission traces to an unresolved V gene where checked; the cause of the rest is unknown. The DNA was the basis for D and trimming; V, J and clone size are from that table. This sample comprises 5,500 to 6,500 clones, approximately 78% of them detected only once. The ten top clones hold about 9.9% of the sample.

As for this clone: The antigen this receptor binds is unknown. The record has no base qualities; no much larger clone is one base away.

Sequencing was done on a sample of normal breast tissue next to the tumor. The receptor was derived from a person aged 65 to 79 with breast cancer.

Read as DNA, the sequence is TGTGCCAGCAGTTACTCTTACAGGGCTGGAAACACCATATATTTT. Translation gives CASSYSYRAGNTIYF. The sequence joins TRBV6-5 to TRBJ1-3; a tentative D match to TRBD1 spans 6 bases. CDR1 and CDR2 (MNHEY, SVGAGI) derive from the germline V gene. V gives up 0 bases and J gives up 2 bases, and the segment between their germline ends measures 8 bases. The CDR3 contains 15 residues, cysteine and phenylalanine counted. Only the CDR3 portion is preserved as DNA: 45 bases, with reading frame beginning at the first base.